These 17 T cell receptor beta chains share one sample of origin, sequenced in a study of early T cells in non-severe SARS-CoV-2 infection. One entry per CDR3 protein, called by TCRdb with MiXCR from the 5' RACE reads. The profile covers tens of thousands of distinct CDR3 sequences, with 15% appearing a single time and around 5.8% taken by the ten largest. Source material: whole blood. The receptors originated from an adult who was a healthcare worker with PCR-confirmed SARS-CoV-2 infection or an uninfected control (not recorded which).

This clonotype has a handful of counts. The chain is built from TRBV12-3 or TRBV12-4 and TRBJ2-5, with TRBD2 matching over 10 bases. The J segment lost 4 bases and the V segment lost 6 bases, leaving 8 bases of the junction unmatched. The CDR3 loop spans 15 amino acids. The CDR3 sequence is CASSRLAGAGETQYF. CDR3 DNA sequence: TGTGCCAGCAGCCGTCTAGCGGGAGCTGGAGAGACCCAGTACTTC.

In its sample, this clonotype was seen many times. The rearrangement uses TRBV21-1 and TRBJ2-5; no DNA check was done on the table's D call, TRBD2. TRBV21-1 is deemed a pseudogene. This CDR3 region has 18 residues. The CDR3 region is CASSKAPTSGRSQETQYF. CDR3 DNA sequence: TGTGCCAGCAGCAAAGCGCCTACTAGCGGGAGGTCCCAAGAGACCCAGTACTTC.

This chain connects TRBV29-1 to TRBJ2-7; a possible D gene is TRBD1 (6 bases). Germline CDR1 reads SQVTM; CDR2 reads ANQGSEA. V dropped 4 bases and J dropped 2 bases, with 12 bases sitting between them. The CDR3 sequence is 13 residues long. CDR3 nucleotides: TGCAGCGTTGGCGCAGGGGTTCCCTACGAGCAGTACTTC. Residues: CSVGAGVPYEQYF.

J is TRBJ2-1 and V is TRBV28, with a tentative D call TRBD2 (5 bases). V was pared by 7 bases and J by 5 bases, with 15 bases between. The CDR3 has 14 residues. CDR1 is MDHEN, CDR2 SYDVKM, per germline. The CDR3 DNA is TGTGCCAGCACCCCGGGATTGGGCAACAATGAGCAGTTCTTC. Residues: CASTPGLGNNEQFF.

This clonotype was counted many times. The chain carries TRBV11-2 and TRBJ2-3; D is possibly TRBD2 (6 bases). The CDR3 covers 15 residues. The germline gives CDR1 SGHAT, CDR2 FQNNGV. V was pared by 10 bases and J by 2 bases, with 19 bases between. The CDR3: CATDRDSYLTDTQYF. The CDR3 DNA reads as TGTGCCACCGACCGGGACTCCTATCTCACAGATACGCAGTATTTT.

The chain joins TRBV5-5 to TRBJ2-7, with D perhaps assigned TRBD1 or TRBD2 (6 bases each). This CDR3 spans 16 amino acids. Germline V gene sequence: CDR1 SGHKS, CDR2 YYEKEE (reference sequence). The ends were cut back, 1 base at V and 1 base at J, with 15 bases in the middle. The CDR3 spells CASSLLGGRTSYEQYF. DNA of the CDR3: TGTGCCAGCAGCTTGCTTGGGGGGCGTACTTCCTACGAGCAGTACTTC.

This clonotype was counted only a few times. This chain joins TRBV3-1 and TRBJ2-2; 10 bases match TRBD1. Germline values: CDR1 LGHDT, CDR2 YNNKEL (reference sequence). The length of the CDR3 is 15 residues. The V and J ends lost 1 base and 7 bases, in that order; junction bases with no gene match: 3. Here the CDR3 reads CASSQGDRGSGELFF. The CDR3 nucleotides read TGTGCCAGCAGCCAAGGGGACAGGGGTAGCGGGGAGCTGTTTTTT.

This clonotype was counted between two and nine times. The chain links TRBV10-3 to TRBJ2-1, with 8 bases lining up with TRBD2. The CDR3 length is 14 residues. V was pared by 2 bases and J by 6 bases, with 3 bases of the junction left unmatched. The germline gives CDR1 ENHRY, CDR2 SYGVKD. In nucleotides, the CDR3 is TGTGCCATCAGTGAGAGCGGGAGTGGCAATGAGCAGTTCTTC. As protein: CAISESGSGNEQFF.

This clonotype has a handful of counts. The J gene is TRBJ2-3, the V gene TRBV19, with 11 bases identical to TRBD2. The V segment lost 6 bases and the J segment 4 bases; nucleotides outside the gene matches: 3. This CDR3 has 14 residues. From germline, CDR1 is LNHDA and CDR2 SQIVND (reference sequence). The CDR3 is CASRTSGGADTQYF. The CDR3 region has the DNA TGTGCCAGTAGAACTAGCGGGGGAGCAGATACGCAGTATTTT.

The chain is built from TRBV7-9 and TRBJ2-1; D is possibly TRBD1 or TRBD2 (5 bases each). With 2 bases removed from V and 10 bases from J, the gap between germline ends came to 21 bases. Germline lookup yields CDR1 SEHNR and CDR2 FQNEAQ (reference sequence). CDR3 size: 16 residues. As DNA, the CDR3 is TGTGCCAGCAGCTTAAATCTTCGGGGCCCCGCGGACGAGCAGTTCTTC. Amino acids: CASSLNLRGPADEQFF.

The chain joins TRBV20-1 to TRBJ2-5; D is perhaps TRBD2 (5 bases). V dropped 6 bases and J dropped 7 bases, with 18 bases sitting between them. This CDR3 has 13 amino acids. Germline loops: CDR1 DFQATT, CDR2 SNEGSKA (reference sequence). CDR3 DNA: TGCAGTGCCAGCCCCACCCGGGGTTCGACCCAGTACTTC. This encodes CSASPTRGSTQYF.

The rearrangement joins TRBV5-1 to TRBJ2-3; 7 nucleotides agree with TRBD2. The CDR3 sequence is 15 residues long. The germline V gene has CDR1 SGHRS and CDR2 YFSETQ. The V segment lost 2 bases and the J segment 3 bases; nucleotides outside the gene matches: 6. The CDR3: CASSFGQGGTDTQYF. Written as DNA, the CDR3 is TGCGCCAGCAGCTTTGGGCAGGGAGGGACAGATACGCAGTATTTT.

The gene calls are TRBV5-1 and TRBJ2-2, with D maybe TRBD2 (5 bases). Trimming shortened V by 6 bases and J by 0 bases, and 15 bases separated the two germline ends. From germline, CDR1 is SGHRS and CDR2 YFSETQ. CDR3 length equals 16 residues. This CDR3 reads CASTPRVATNTGELFF. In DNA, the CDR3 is TGCGCCAGCACCCCTAGGGTAGCGACGAACACCGGGGAGCTGTTTTTT.

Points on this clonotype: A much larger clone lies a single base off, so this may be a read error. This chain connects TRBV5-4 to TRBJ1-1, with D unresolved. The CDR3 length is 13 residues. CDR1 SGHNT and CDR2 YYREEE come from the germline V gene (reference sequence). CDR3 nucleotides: TGTGCCGGCAGCTTGGAGAGGGACACTGAAGCTTTCTTT. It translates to CAGSLERDTEAFF.

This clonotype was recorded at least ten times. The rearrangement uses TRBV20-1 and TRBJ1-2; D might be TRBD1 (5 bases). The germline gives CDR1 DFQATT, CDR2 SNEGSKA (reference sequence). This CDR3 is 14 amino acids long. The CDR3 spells CRGHPTGANYGYTF. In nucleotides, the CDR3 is TGCAGGGGTCATCCTACAGGAGCTAACTATGGCTACACCTTC.

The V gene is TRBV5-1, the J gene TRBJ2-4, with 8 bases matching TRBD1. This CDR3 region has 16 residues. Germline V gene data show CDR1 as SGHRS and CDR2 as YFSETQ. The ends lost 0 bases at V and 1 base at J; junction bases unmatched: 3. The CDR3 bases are TGCGCCAGCAGCTTGGCGGGACAGGTGGCCAAAAACATTCAGTACTTC. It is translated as CASSLAGQVAKNIQYF. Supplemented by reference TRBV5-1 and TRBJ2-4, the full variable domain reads KAGVTQTPRYLIKTRGQQVTLSCSPISGHRSVSWYQQTPGQGLQFLFEYFSETQRNKGNFPGRFSGRQFSNSRSEMNVSTLELGDSALYLCASSLAGQVAKNIQYFGAGTRLSVL.

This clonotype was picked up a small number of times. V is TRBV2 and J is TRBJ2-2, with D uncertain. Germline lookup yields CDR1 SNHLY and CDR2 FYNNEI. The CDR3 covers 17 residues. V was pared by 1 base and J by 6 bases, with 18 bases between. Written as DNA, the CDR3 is TGTGCCAGCAGTGAAGGGTCGCTGATCTCGGATCCCGGGGAGCTGTTTTTT. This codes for CASSEGSLISDPGELFF.